The next 32 T cell receptor beta chains were all read from a single sample in a study of blood T cell repertoires in COVID-19. The repertoire was sequenced with immunoSEQ multiplex PCR; TCRdb's copy has only in-frame clones and lacks some. Of 300,000 to 350,000 clones in the sample, almost 90% are singletons; the top ten hold less than 3.5%. The sequenced material came from peripheral blood. The origin of the receptors is a woman in her twenties or thirties with COVID-19, enrolled during active disease.

The chain employs TRBV3-1 (or the pseudogene TRBV3-2) and TRBJ1-2, with TRBD1 identical over 9 bases. CDR3 length: 15 amino acids. From germline, CDR1 is LGHDT and CDR2 YNNKEL (reference sequence). Trimming took 4 bases from V and 3 from J; bases not matched to a gene: 6. The CDR3 sequence: CASSRGQGGYYGYTF. For the CDR3, the DNA is TGTGCCAGCAGCCGGGGACAGGGAGGGTACTATGGCTACACCTTC.

The gene calls are TRBV5-1 and TRBJ1-2, with D possibly matching TRBD1 (5 bases). With 0 bases removed from V and 5 bases from J, the gap between germline ends came to 14 bases. CDR1 SGHRS and CDR2 YFSETQ come from the germline V gene. This CDR3 is built from 15 residues. In DNA, the CDR3 is TGCGCCAGCAGCTTGGATCAGGGAATGGGGTATGGCTACACCTTC. It is translated as CASSLDQGMGYGYTF. Based on the CDR3 plus reference TRBV5-1 and TRBJ1-2, the full variable domain is KAGVTQTPRYLIKTRGQQVTLSCSPISGHRSVSWYQQTPGQGLQFLFEYFSETQRNKGNFPGRFSGRQFSNSRSEMNVSTLELGDSALYLCASSLDQGMGYGYTFGSGTRLTVV.

The chain uses TRBV3-1 (or the pseudogene TRBV3-2) and TRBJ2-1; TRBD2 matches 7 bases. This CDR3 contains 14 residues. V shed 1 base, J shed 10 bases, and the junction held 7 bases outside the gene matches. Germline values: CDR1 LGHDT, CDR2 YNNKEL (reference sequence). The DNA of the CDR3 is TGTGCCAGCAGCCAAGCTACCGAGGGACTAGAGCAGTTCTTC. It yields the protein CASSQATEGLEQFF.

The chain couples TRBV15 to TRBJ1-1, with 8 bases matching TRBD1. The CDR3 loop spans 16 amino acids. Germline values: CDR1 LNHNV, CDR2 YYDKDF (reference sequence). With V trimmed by 4 bases and J by 0 bases, 7 bases remained unmatched. The CDR3 region is CATSTPTGALNTEAFF. The CDR3 DNA sequence: TGTGCCACCAGCACGCCGACAGGGGCCTTGAACACTGAAGCTTTCTTT.

This chain joins TRBV7-9 and TRBJ1-3, with a tentative D call TRBD1 (5 bases). The CDR3 runs 17 residues. Trimming stripped 0 bases from V and 0 bases from J, with 12 bases between. In germline, CDR1 is SEHNR, CDR2 FQNEAQ (reference sequence). The CDR3 sequence: CASSLAAGGNSGNTIYF. The DNA of the CDR3 is TGTGCCAGCAGCTTAGCGGCGGGGGGGAACTCTGGAAACACCATATATTTT.

V gene TRBV2 combines with J gene TRBJ1-5, with TRBD1 as a possible D gene (5 bases). Looked up from germline, CDR1 is SNHLY and CDR2 is FYNNEI. This CDR3 is 15 amino acids long. Trimming left V 3 bases short and J 1 base short, with 10 bases between. Here the CDR3 reads CASSETDMSNQPQHF. The CDR3 bases are TGTGCCAGCAGTGAGACAGACATGAGCAATCAGCCCCAGCATTTT.

The chain recombines TRBV2 with TRBJ2-1; D is perhaps TRBD2 (6 bases). V shed 2 bases and J shed 4 bases, with 15 bases lying between them. The V gene's germline CDR1 is SNHLY and CDR2 FYNNEI. This CDR3 contains 16 residues. CDR3 sequence: CASSENSAGWYNEQFF. CDR3 in DNA: TGTGCCAGCAGTGAAAATAGCGCGGGATGGTACAATGAGCAGTTCTTC.

The chain couples TRBV29-1 to TRBJ1-6, with D tentatively TRBD1 (5 bases). V gave up 4 bases and J gave up 6 bases, with 13 bases separating them. This CDR3 has 14 residues. CDR1 SQVTM and CDR2 ANQGSEA come from the germline V gene. CDR3 in amino acids: CSVVEAGINSPLHF. The CDR3 DNA reads as TGCAGCGTTGTAGAGGCAGGGATTAATTCACCCCTCCACTTT.

This clone was detected only once. V is TRBV30 and J is TRBJ1-6, with D possibly TRBD1 on 6 matching bases. The germline V gene has CDR1 GTSNPN and CDR2 SVGIG (reference sequence). With 3 bases removed from V and 7 bases from J, the gap between germline ends came to 10 bases. CDR3 length: 13 residues. CDR3 loop: CAWSAGQNSPLHF. In nucleotides, the CDR3 is TGTGCCTGGAGCGCCGGACAGAATTCACCCCTCCACTTT.

V is TRBV7-3 and J is TRBJ2-1; a possible D gene is TRBD2 (5 bases). This CDR3 has 15 amino acids. V was shortened by 0 bases and J by 2 bases, with 8 bases between the two germline ends. CDR1 and CDR2 (germline): SGHTA, FQGTGA. The CDR3 protein is CASSLTAGTYNEQFF. The CDR3 DNA sequence: TGTGCCAGCAGCTTAACGGCCGGGACCTACAATGAGCAGTTCTTC.

The rearrangement links TRBV24-1 to TRBJ2-7; 10 bases fit TRBD2. Germline V gives CDR1 KGHDR, CDR2 SFDVKD. The CDR3 loop spans 15 amino acids. V gave up 5 bases and J gave up 0 bases; unmatched junction bases: 3. CDR3 nucleotides: TGTGCCACCAGTGGTTCTAGCGGGAGCTCCTACGAGCAGTACTTC. Its translation: CATSGSSGSSYEQYF.

CDR3 nucleotides: TGTGCCACCAGTGATTCCGGTAACCGGGACACTGAAGCTTTCTTT. It codes for CATSDSGNRDTEAFF. V gene TRBV24-1 combines with J gene TRBJ1-1, with D unclear. The V end lost 2 bases, the J end lost 3 bases, and 12 bases lay between the germline ends. Germline assignment: CDR1 KGHDR and CDR2 SFDVKD. The CDR3 contains 15 residues.

This rearrangement joins TRBV27 to TRBJ2-1; D unresolved. Trimming took off 5 bases at V and 9 bases at J, with 14 bases between the two ends. The CDR3 runs 13 residues. Germline loops: CDR1 MNHEY, CDR2 SMNVEV (reference sequence). The CDR3 DNA is TGTGCCAGCAGTCCGAACCACAGTGGTGAGCAGTTCTTC. Translation: CASSPNHSGEQFF.

The chain joins TRBV24-1 to TRBJ2-3; perhaps TRBD2 as D (6 bases). CDR3 size: 16 residues. Germline V lookup: CDR1 KGHDR, CDR2 SFDVKD. The V and J ends lost 5 bases and 1 base respectively, with 15 bases between them. CDR3 DNA sequence: TGTGCCACCAGTGGGGGGGTGCCTGGGGGCACAGATACGCAGTATTTT. This codes for CATSGGVPGGTDTQYF.

The V gene is TRBV5-1, the J gene TRBJ2-2; 11 bases map to TRBD2. This CDR3 region has 14 residues. Trimming cost V 4 bases and J 5 bases; bases outside gene matches: 1. The germline CDR1 and CDR2 sequences are SGHRS and YFSETQ. This chain's CDR3 is CASSGTSGTGELFF. The CDR3 bases are TGCGCCAGCAGCGGGACTAGCGGAACCGGGGAGCTGTTTTTT.

In the case of this clone: Germline is not matched at one junction end, which may reflect a read error. The rearrangement links TRBV7-2 to TRBJ2-3; 9 nucleotides agree with TRBD1. The CDR3 loop spans 13 amino acids. Germline V gene sequence: CDR1 SGHTA, CDR2 FQGNSA. CDR3 residues: CASSSTPGQGGNF. DNA of the CDR3: TGTGCCAGCAGCTCCACACCGGGACAGGGCGGAAATTTT.

The V gene is TRBV9, the J gene TRBJ2-5; 8 bases agree with TRBD1. The V gene's germline CDR1 is SGDLS and CDR2 YYNGEE. After removal of 2 bases from V and 0 bases from J, the junction contained 6 bases not matched to a gene. The CDR3 totals 16 residues. CDR3 sequence (DNA): TGTGCCAGCAGCGTTGGACAGGGTGGGTACCAAGAGACCCAGTACTTC. This sequence encodes CASSVGQGGYQETQYF.

V and J are TRBV5-5 and TRBJ2-1; 9 bases match TRBD2. Germline V gene data show CDR1 as SGHKS and CDR2 as YYEKEE (reference sequence). The CDR3 is 16 residues long. Trimming took 2 bases from V and 0 from J; bases not matched to a gene: 3. In DNA, the CDR3 is TGTGCCAGCAGCTTTGCGGGAGGGCTCTCCTACAATGAGCAGTTCTTC. Protein sequence: CASSFAGGLSYNEQFF.

This chain links TRBV24-1 with TRBJ2-3; TRBD1 might be the D (5 bases). The CDR3 length is 14 residues. V was pared by 11 bases and J by 6 bases, with 20 bases between. Per the germline V gene, CDR1 is KGHDR and CDR2 is SFDVKD. The CDR3 coding sequence is TGTGCCAGCGGAGTGGGGCGCCCCGGGGATACGCAGTATTTT. It specifies CASGVGRPGDTQYF.

This chain uses TRBV28 with TRBJ1-5, with unresolved D. CDR1 is MDHEN and CDR2 is SYDVKM in the germline V gene. Trimming cost V 3 bases and J 6 bases, with 12 bases left between them. The CDR3 totals 14 residues. CDR3 bases: TGTGCCAGCAGTTTTAAGTGGGCTGGTCAGCCCCAGCATTTT. It encodes CASSFKWAGQPQHF. The full variable domain, its missing parts supplied by reference TRBV28 and TRBJ1-5, is DVKVTQSSRYLVKRTGEKVFLECVQDMDHENMFWYRQDPGLGLRLIYFSYDVKMKEKGDIPEGYSVSREKKERFSLILESASTNQTSMYLCASSFKWAGQPQHFGDGTRLSIL.

The chain couples TRBV28 to TRBJ1-1; 8 positions agree with TRBD1. With V trimmed by 8 bases and J by 1 base, 12 bases remained unmatched. Germline V gene lookup returns CDR1 MDHEN and CDR2 SYDVKM. This CDR3 is 16 amino acids long. The CDR3 region is CASPRVPGTGNTEAFF. The CDR3 bases are TGTGCCAGCCCTAGGGTCCCCGGGACAGGGAACACTGAAGCTTTCTTT.

This clone came up once. The V gene is TRBV6-1, the J gene TRBJ1-4; 7 bases map to TRBD1. CDR1 MNHNS and CDR2 SASEGT come from the germline V gene. This CDR3 spans 15 amino acids. J lost 4 bases, V lost 2 bases, and 4 bases had no gene match. CDR3 in amino acids: CASSEYGTDNEKLFF. As DNA, the CDR3 is TGTGCCAGCAGTGAATATGGGACAGATAATGAAAAACTGTTTTTT.

V gene TRBV7-2 combines with J gene TRBJ2-5, with 7 bases matching TRBD1. The V and J ends lost 2 bases and 2 bases, in that order; junction bases with no gene match: 5. The CDR3 is 15 amino acids. Germline lookup yields CDR1 SGHTA and CDR2 FQGNSA. The CDR3 spells CASSLRDRPQETQYF. The CDR3 bases are TGTGCCAGCAGCTTACGGGACAGACCTCAAGAGACCCAGTACTTC.

The chain is built from TRBV9 and TRBJ1-3; D perhaps matches TRBD1 (5 bases). CDR1 is SGDLS, CDR2 YYNGEE, per germline. Trimming took 0 bases from V and 8 from J, leaving 9 bases between them. The length of the CDR3 is 13 residues. CDR3 residues: CASSVGRGDTIYF. CDR3 in DNA: TGTGCCAGCAGCGTAGGTCGGGGGGACACCATATATTTT.

This chain connects TRBV5-6 to TRBJ2-3, with 7 bases that match TRBD1. This CDR3 comprises 14 residues. CDR1 and CDR2 (germline): SGHDT, YYEEEE. The junction had 4 bases not matched to a gene; V was cut back by 3 bases and J by 3 bases. The CDR3 sequence is CASSSLTGTDTQYF. In nucleotides, the CDR3 is TGTGCCAGCAGCTCGCTGACAGGGACAGATACGCAGTATTTT.

V gene TRBV5-1 combines with J gene TRBJ1-3, with TRBD1 identical over 10 bases. The V gene's germline CDR1 is SGHRS and CDR2 YFSETQ. The CDR3 runs to 17 residues. V was clipped by 4 bases and J by 0 bases; unmatched bases: 7. CDR3: CASSGTGTGVSGNTIYF. CDR3 DNA sequence: TGCGCCAGCAGCGGAACCGGGACAGGGGTCTCTGGAAACACCATATATTTT.

This clone was seen once. The rearrangement uses TRBV10-3 and TRBJ2-2; unclear D gene. The V gene's germline CDR1 is ENHRY and CDR2 SYGVKD. Deletions cut 0 bases from V and 1 base from J, with 9 bases between. This CDR3 is 16 amino acids long. CDR3 coding DNA: TGTGCCATCAGTGAGTCGGCCGCAGGGAACACCGGGGAGCTGTTTTTT. It codes for CAISESAAGNTGELFF.

CDR3 residues: CASSAKREGTGELFF. The CDR3 bases are TGTGCCAGCAGTGCGAAGCGGGAAGGCACCGGGGAGCTGTTTTTT. The chain carries TRBV2 and TRBJ2-2, with TRBD2 identical over 7 bases. The CDR3 totals 15 residues. V was pared by 4 bases and J by 4 bases, with 6 bases of the junction left unmatched. Per germline, CDR1 SNHLY and CDR2 FYNNEI.

This clone was recorded once. The chain uses TRBV5-5 and TRBJ1-1; weak D call: TRBD1 (5 bases). The CDR3 contains 15 residues. The V gene lost 3 bases and the J gene lost 3 bases, with 15 bases spanning the gap. Germline V CDR1 and CDR2: SGHKS, YYEKEE (reference sequence). DNA for the CDR3: TGTGCCAGCAGCTACTGGGACTCAGCGGACACTGAAGCTTTCTTT. Translated, it gives CASSYWDSADTEAFF.

The chain links TRBV12-3 or TRBV12-4 to TRBJ2-4, with TRBD2 as a possible D gene (5 bases). V lost 8 bases, J lost 1 base, and 9 bases lay in between. CDR3 length equals 13 residues. This CDR3 reads CASGSRAKNIQYF. In DNA, the CDR3 is TGTGCCAGCGGGAGTCGGGCCAAAAACATTCAGTACTTC.

This rearrangement joins TRBV5-1 to TRBJ1-1; 7 nucleotides agree with TRBD1. CDR1 SGHRS and CDR2 YFSETQ come from the germline V gene. CDR3 length equals 14 residues. V dropped 4 bases and J dropped 5; count of bases not matched to a gene: 8. CDR3 residues: CASSPQGGETEAFF. The CDR3 DNA reads as TGCGCCAGCAGCCCCCAGGGGGGAGAGACTGAAGCTTTCTTT.

The DNA of the CDR3 is TGTGCCAGCAGCTCCTCTCAGGGTAGGGATACGCAGTATTTT. Encoded protein: CASSSSQGRDTQYF. The chain carries TRBV7-9 and TRBJ2-3, with D possibly TRBD1 on 5 matching bases. Germline CDR1 reads SEHNR; CDR2 reads FQNEAQ (reference sequence). CDR3 length: 14 residues. Trimming removed 4 bases at V and 6 bases at J, with 14 bases between.